This is a list of T cell receptor beta chains from one sample in a study of regulatory T cells in long-lasting Graves disease. TCRdb processed the multiplex PCR reads anew with MiXCR; each CDR3 protein has one entry. The profile shows around 450,000 distinct CDR3 sequences, around a fifth of them singletons. The material sequenced was peripheral blood mononuclear cells (PBMCs), taken when the disease was refractory, from a patient treated with antithyroid drugs. Receptors were obtained from a female donor with Graves disease. The conserved cysteine and the conserved F or W are not part of the CDR3 here.

TRBJ1-1	TRBV12-3/TRBV12-4	ASSPSTGYIVTEAF
TRBJ2-7	TRBV7-2	ASSLGREGEQY
TRBJ1-1	TRBV4-2	ASSQERQGLMNTEAF
TRBJ1-6	TRBV9	ASGDGDNSPLH
TRBJ1-6	TRBV5-1	ASSAGQGRSPLH
TRBJ1-4	TRBV4-1	ASSLLRVSNEKLF
TRBJ2-4	TRBV20-1	SAGSGLAKNIQY
TRBJ1-1	TRBV5-4	ASKAGTPMNTEAF
TRBJ2-2	TRBV6-2/TRBV6-3	ASSYSRGDGELF
TRBJ1-5	TRBV6-5	ASSYRSTVQPQH
TRBJ2-6	TRBV7-3	ASSLSGAGANVLT
TRBJ1-3	TRBV6-1	ASSVQGDNTIY
TRBJ2-5	TRBV6-1	ASKIAPKETQY
TRBJ1-6	TRBV27	ASSLKGGQGSYNSPLH
TRBJ1-3	TRBV12-3/TRBV12-4	ASRTLGGTAPGPLGNTIY
TRBJ2-5	TRBV6-1	ASSEYGAQGETQY
TRBJ2-7	TRBV20-1	SARAGNYVDEQY
TRBJ2-7	TRBV6-1	ASRTGQGVEQY
TRBJ2-3	TRBV20-1	SARQGQYPDTQY
TRBJ2-7	TRBV6-1	ASTQGFSYEQY
TRBJ1-2	TRBV7-2	ASSFQTGNYGYT
TRBJ1-6	TRBV12-5	ASGGQGNYNSPLH
TRBJ2-5	TRBV6-5	ASSSMEETQY
TRBJ2-7	TRBV27	ASSLTVGKSYEQY
TRBJ1-1	TRBV5-1	ASRRPGTGSITEAF
TRBJ2-7	TRBV28	ASSVLLAGGPLRKY